This is a list of T cell receptor beta chains from one sample in a study of cytomegalovirus exposure and HLA in healthy donors. Produced via immunoSEQ multiplex PCR; TCRdb's table is partial and in-frame only. The table has roughly 180,000 clones, approximately 84% seen once; the top ten hold around 1.4%. Sequenced sample: PBMCs. These TCRs come from a girl between 10 and 17 years old in good health and CMV-seropositive. Each CDR3 is given with its conserved first and last residue. Each record gives: CDR3 DNA, CDR3 protein, J gene, V gene, D gene, clone size. D genes are given only for firm matches. Expanded clones get a size class; other rows say once, few or many, or leave the size out.

CDR3nt: TGTGCCAGCAGTTTTGGGACAGTCGGGGCAGTGAACACTGAAGCTTTCTTT
CDR3aa: CASSFGTVGAVNTEAFF
j_gene: TRBJ1-1
v_gene: TRBV27
d_gene: TRBD1
abundance: NA

CDR3nt: TGTGCCAGCAGGGACGGGACAGGATATTTT
CDR3aa: CASRDGTGYF
j_gene: TRBJ1-3
v_gene: TRBV2
d_gene: TRBD1
abundance: few

CDR3nt: TGTGCCAGTAGTATGGCCCTCAGGGCCGGGGAGCTGTTTTTT
CDR3aa: CASSMALRAGELFF
j_gene: TRBJ2-2
v_gene: TRBV19
d_gene: NA
abundance: NA

CDR3nt: TGTGCCAGCAGCCCGCTAGCGGGAGGGACCTACAATGAGCAGTTCTTC
CDR3aa: CASSPLAGGTYNEQFF
j_gene: TRBJ2-1
v_gene: TRBV7-7
d_gene: TRBD2
abundance: NA

CDR3nt: TGCGCCAGCAGCCACCCCGCCAGGGGAATAAACTATGGCTACACCTTC
CDR3aa: CASSHPARGINYGYTF
j_gene: TRBJ1-2
v_gene: TRBV4-1
d_gene: NA
abundance: NA

CDR3nt: TGTGCCAGCAAGTCTCGATTACAGGGATCCAATGGCTACACCTTC
CDR3aa: CASKSRLQGSNGYTF
j_gene: TRBJ1-2
v_gene: TRBV2
d_gene: NA
abundance: NA

CDR3nt: TGTGCCAGCAGTAGAGGGACTAGCAGCTACAATGAGCAGTTCTTC
CDR3aa: CASSRGTSSYNEQFF
j_gene: TRBJ2-1
v_gene: TRBV6-5
d_gene: TRBD2
abundance: few

CDR3nt: TGTGCCAGCAGCGTAGGGGCATCCGTTGACTATGGCTACACCTTC
CDR3aa: CASSVGASVDYGYTF
j_gene: TRBJ1-2
v_gene: TRBV9
d_gene: NA
abundance: NA

CDR3nt: TGTGCCAGCAGCCAGGGGGACCCGAGCGACGAGCAGTACTTC
CDR3aa: CASSQGDPSDEQYF
j_gene: TRBJ2-7
v_gene: TRBV6-1
d_gene: TRBD1
abundance: NA

CDR3nt: TGTGCCAGCAGCCCCCCAGGGCTCGAGCAGTACTTC
CDR3aa: CASSPPGLEQYF
j_gene: TRBJ2-7
v_gene: TRBV6-1
d_gene: NA
abundance: NA

CDR3nt: TGTGCCAGCAGCTTCGACAGGGGAAGGGACGGGGCCAACGTCCTGACTTTC
CDR3aa: CASSFDRGRDGANVLTF
j_gene: TRBJ2-6
v_gene: TRBV7-9
d_gene: TRBD1
abundance: NA

CDR3nt: TGTGCCAGCAGCTTAGGCCCGACAGGGGGGGCGGAAGCTTTCTTT
CDR3aa: CASSLGPTGGAEAFF
j_gene: TRBJ1-1
v_gene: TRBV7-9
d_gene: TRBD1
abundance: few

CDR3nt: TGCGCCAGCAGCCATGAGAATGAGCAGTTCTTC
CDR3aa: CASSHENEQFF
j_gene: TRBJ2-1
v_gene: TRBV4-1
d_gene: NA
abundance: NA

CDR3nt: TGTGCCAGCAGACACGTAGCGGGATCGGCTGAGCAGTTCTTC
CDR3aa: CASRHVAGSAEQFF
j_gene: TRBJ2-1
v_gene: TRBV6-5
d_gene: TRBD2
abundance: few

CDR3nt: TGTGCCAGCAGTTTCGACAGAGCCTACGAGCAGTACTTC
CDR3aa: CASSFDRAYEQYF
j_gene: TRBJ2-7
v_gene: TRBV27
d_gene: NA
abundance: NA

CDR3nt: TGTGCCAGCAGTGCCCTCTACAATGAGCAGTTCTTC
CDR3aa: CASSALYNEQFF
j_gene: TRBJ2-1
v_gene: TRBV25-1
d_gene: NA
abundance: NA

CDR3nt: TGTGCCAGCAGTTACGGGGCTAGCGGGAGACTTATGGATGAGCAGTTCTTC
CDR3aa: CASSYGASGRLMDEQFF
j_gene: TRBJ2-1
v_gene: TRBV6-7
d_gene: TRBD2
abundance: NA

CDR3nt: TGCAGCGTTGGGGCCCCGACATCCTACGAGCAGTACTTC
CDR3aa: CSVGAPTSYEQYF
j_gene: TRBJ2-7
v_gene: TRBV29-1
d_gene: NA
abundance: NA

CDR3nt: TGCGCCAGCAGCTTGGTGCTAGCGGGAGGGTACAATGAGCAGTTCTTC
CDR3aa: CASSLVLAGGYNEQFF
j_gene: TRBJ2-1
v_gene: TRBV5-1
d_gene: TRBD2
abundance: NA

CDR3nt: TGCGCCAGCAGCCGGGAAGGGGCCTACAATGAGCAGTTCTTC
CDR3aa: CASSREGAYNEQFF
j_gene: TRBJ2-1
v_gene: TRBV4-1
d_gene: NA
abundance: NA

CDR3nt: TGTGCCAGCACCGGACTAGCGGGAGGTAGCACCGGGGAGCTGTTTTTT
CDR3aa: CASTGLAGGSTGELFF
j_gene: TRBJ2-2
v_gene: TRBV9
d_gene: TRBD2
abundance: NA

CDR3nt: TGTGCCAGCATAGGGGGCATTCTGAACACTGAAGCTTTCTTT
CDR3aa: CASIGGILNTEAFF
j_gene: TRBJ1-1
v_gene: TRBV2
d_gene: TRBD1
abundance: NA

CDR3nt: TGTGCCAGCAGGATCAGCGGGAGGGCGGCAGATACGCAGTATTTT
CDR3aa: CASRISGRAADTQYF
j_gene: TRBJ2-3
v_gene: TRBV6-4
d_gene: TRBD2
abundance: NA

CDR3nt: TGTGCCAGCAGTTACGGGGGGACCGGGGAGCTGTTTTTT
CDR3aa: CASSYGGTGELFF
j_gene: TRBJ2-2
v_gene: TRBV6-6
d_gene: NA
abundance: NA

CDR3nt: TGTGCCAGCAGCTTGAGGGACAGGGTGACAGATACGCAGTATTTT
CDR3aa: CASSLRDRVTDTQYF
j_gene: TRBJ2-3
v_gene: TRBV7-3
d_gene: TRBD1
abundance: NA

CDR3nt: TGTGCCAGCAGCCAACTACTAGCGGGAGCTTACGAGCAGTACTTC
CDR3aa: CASSQLLAGAYEQYF
j_gene: TRBJ2-7
v_gene: TRBV14
d_gene: TRBD2
abundance: NA

CDR3nt: TGTGCCAGCAGTTCGGGACAGGGGGGGACCGGGGAGCTGTTTTTT
CDR3aa: CASSSGQGGTGELFF
j_gene: TRBJ2-2
v_gene: TRBV27
d_gene: TRBD1
abundance: once

CDR3nt: TGTGCCAGCAGTAACACAATACTGGGACTAGCGAGCAATGAGCAGTTCTTC
CDR3aa: CASSNTILGLASNEQFF
j_gene: TRBJ2-1
v_gene: TRBV27
d_gene: TRBD2
abundance: NA

CDR3nt: TGTGCCAGCAGCGGATCCGGGACTACTCACACAGATACGCAGTATTTT
CDR3aa: CASSGSGTTHTDTQYF
j_gene: TRBJ2-3
v_gene: TRBV9
d_gene: TRBD2
abundance: NA

CDR3nt: TGTGCCAGCAGCCGGAACAGTAACTGGAACACTGAAGCTTTCTTT
CDR3aa: CASSRNSNWNTEAFF
j_gene: TRBJ1-1
v_gene: TRBV7-8
d_gene: NA
abundance: few

CDR3nt: TGTGCCAGCAGCCTCGGACAGATTAGCACAGATACGCAGTATTTT
CDR3aa: CASSLGQISTDTQYF
j_gene: TRBJ2-3
v_gene: TRBV9
d_gene: NA
abundance: NA

CDR3nt: TGTGCCAGCAGTTTGCTCCGACCGACAGGGGTGAACACTGAAGCTTTCTTT
CDR3aa: CASSLLRPTGVNTEAFF
j_gene: TRBJ1-1
v_gene: TRBV27
d_gene: TRBD1
abundance: few